This T cell receptor (beta chain) was found in a study of T-cell reconstitution after alpha-beta-depleted transplantation in children. Findings of the study overall: Expanded clones from the graft, numbering several hundred, reportedly supplied alpha-beta T cells about two months after transplant. Recipient T cells and thymic progenitors that survived gave rise to the high TCRbeta diversity observed at day 60 in some patients. It was newly produced T cells that mostly accounted for T-cell counts and diversity one year after transplant.

The CDR3 has 12 amino acids. The germline V gene encodes CDR1 SQVTM and CDR2 ANQGSEA. Trimming removed 4 bases at V and 2 bases at J, with 9 bases between. A few counts support this clonotype. The antigen is unknown. Unique molecular identifiers were incorporated when the TCRbeta library was constructed. TCRdb re-derived calls from the PCR reads in MiXCR, one entry per CDR3 protein. The sample has 200,000 to 250,000 distinct CDR3 sequences, over 20% seen once. The specimen comprised PBMCs, sampled before TCRalphabeta/CD19-depleted stem cell transplant. This sequence was found in a girl aged 2 to 9 with Fanconi anemia, due to receive a stem cell transplant. The chain carries TRBV29-1 and TRBJ2-7; the D is unclear. As DNA, the CDR3 is TGCAGCGTTGGAGGACCGCCCTACGAGCAGTACTTC. This translates into CSVGGPPYEQYF.